This T cell receptor (beta chain) was captured by sequencing in a study of Ad26.COV2.S vaccination and SARS-CoV-2 variants. Study-level background: Doses of Ad26.COV2.S were injected into muscle once or twice, 56 days apart.

This CDR3 is built from 15 residues. Germline loops: CDR1 SEHNR, CDR2 FQNEAQ (reference sequence). The junction had 6 bases not matched to a gene; V was cut back by 5 bases and J by 2 bases. Regarding treatment: approximately 18 received Ad26.COV2.S at low or high dose, single or two shots; roughly five received placebo; per-sample allocation not given. Repertoires come from day 63 after the first vaccine or placebo injection. Some clones are missing from TCRdb's copy, which holds only in-frame ones; the method was immunoSEQ multiplex PCR. The sample holds around 450,000 clones, roughly 88% seen once.

The sample here was peripheral blood, taken in a trial of Ad26.COV2.S vaccine versus placebo. The receptor was derived from a person between 18 and 60 years old who received the Ad26.COV2.S COVID-19 vaccine or a placebo. The V and J genes are TRBV7-9 and TRBJ1-2, with TRBD1 matching 9 bases. CDR3 loop: CASSHSGTGNYGYTF. CDR3 coding DNA: TGTGCCAGCAGCCACTCCGGGACAGGGAACTATGGCTACACCTTC.